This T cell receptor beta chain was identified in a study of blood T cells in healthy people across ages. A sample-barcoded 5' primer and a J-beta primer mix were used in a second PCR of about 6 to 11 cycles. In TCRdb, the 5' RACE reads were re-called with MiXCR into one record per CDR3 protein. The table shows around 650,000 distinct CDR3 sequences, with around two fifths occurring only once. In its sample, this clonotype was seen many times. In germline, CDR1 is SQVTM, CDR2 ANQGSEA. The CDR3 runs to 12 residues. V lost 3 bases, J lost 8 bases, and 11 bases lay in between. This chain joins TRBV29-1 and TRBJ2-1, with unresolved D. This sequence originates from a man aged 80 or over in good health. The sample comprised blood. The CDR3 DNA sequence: TGCAGCGTTGAGGGTAGCTCTCATGAGCAGTTCTTC. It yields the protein CSVEGSSHEQFF.